Listed below are T cell receptor beta chains from one sample, sequenced in a study of blood T cell repertoires in COVID-19. Only in-frame clones appear in the TCRdb table, and some are missing; sequencing was by immunoSEQ multiplex PCR. The sample records 210,000 or so clones, about 83% being singletons. Sequenced material: peripheral blood. Every receptor here comes from a woman aged 45-65 years with active or convalescent COVID-19. The conserved cysteine and the conserved F or W are not part of the CDR3 here. Fields, in order: J gene, V gene, CDR3 protein.

J: TRBJ1-5; V: TRBV19; CDR3: ASSIGPPSTNQPQH
J: TRBJ1-2; V: TRBV19; CDR3: ASNDNSLGYT
J: TRBJ1-4; V: TRBV5-1; CDR3: ASRQGSGKNEKLF
J: TRBJ1-6; V: TRBV7-9; CDR3: ASCPQGDNSPLH
J: TRBJ1-2; V: TRBV5-1; CDR3: ASSHQGKTGYT
J: TRBJ2-7; V: TRBV28; CDR3: ASSFGGRGHSYEQY
J: TRBJ1-2; V: TRBV5-5; CDR3: ASSLTRDNGT
J: TRBJ1-5; V: TRBV28; CDR3: ASRKKGQGLNQPQH
J: TRBJ2-2; V: TRBV18; CDR3: ASSRLVGELF
J: TRBJ2-6; V: TRBV19; CDR3: ASSTGQGTGANVLT
J: TRBJ2-7; V: TRBV6-5; CDR3: ASSYGTGVYEQY
J: TRBJ2-5; V: TRBV19; CDR3: ASSMNELTETQY
J: TRBJ2-1; V: TRBV7-9; CDR3: ASNGLAGGLYNEQF
J: TRBJ2-5; V: TRBV19; CDR3: ASSILGANLAGTWYQETQY
J: TRBJ2-4; V: TRBV19; CDR3: ASSISGTGRDIQY
J: TRBJ2-1; V: TRBV5-5; CDR3: ASSSLAGGSYNEQF
J: TRBJ2-5; V: TRBV4-2; CDR3: ASSQNTGGAETQY
J: TRBJ2-1; V: TRBV5-1; CDR3: ASSKAGGGNEQF
J: TRBJ2-1; V: TRBV19; CDR3: ASSHEPGTSGKEQF
J: TRBJ1-2; V: TRBV18; CDR3: ASSPLSGENYGYT
J: TRBJ1-5; V: TRBV25-1; CDR3: ASSGTGNQPQH
J: TRBJ1-2; V: TRBV14; CDR3: ASSQDRLSSGYT
J: TRBJ1-2; V: TRBV2; CDR3: ASTEVQMGGYT
J: TRBJ2-5; V: TRBV10-3; CDR3: AISIGRLSPLCRASPREETQY
J: TRBJ1-6; V: TRBV18; CDR3: ASSEDRYSPLH
J: TRBJ1-6; V: TRBV2; CDR3: ASSEGLSSYNSPLH
J: TRBJ1-1; V: TRBV6-2/TRBV6-3; CDR3: ASSSHSGNTEAF
J: TRBJ2-2; V: TRBV9; CDR3: ASSVRANTGELF
J: TRBJ2-3; V: TRBV6-4; CDR3: ASSAGQGAADTQY
J: TRBJ1-2; V: TRBV28; CDR3: ASSLGQGSNGYT
J: TRBJ1-1; V: TRBV11-2; CDR3: ASSLNSNRGTEAF
J: TRBJ1-1; V: TRBV24-1; CDR3: ATMGDFGTEAF